The 27 T cell receptor beta chains in this list originate from one sample, sequenced in a study of T-cell memory formation after mild COVID-19. TCRdb used MiXCR to reprocess the 5' RACE reads, holding one entry per CDR3 protein. The table has about 560,000 distinct CDR3 sequences, roughly 21% seen once. Sequenced: PBMCs or a T cell subset sorted from them (not recorded which). Receptors originate from an adult woman who had mild COVID-19 (a few samples of this study predate the infection). Cell type and time point are not known.

In the case of this clonotype: Mismatch with germline at one junction end may stem from a read error. The genes are TRBV27 and TRBJ2-5; D is unclear. Germline assignment: CDR1 MNHEY and CDR2 SMNVEV (reference sequence). The CDR3 is 15 amino acids. The CDR3 DNA is TGTGCCAGCAGTTTATTAGGGAACGACCACGAGACCCAGTACTTC. Translated: CASSLLGNDHETQYF.

The chain couples TRBV6-2 or TRBV6-3 to TRBJ2-7; D uncertain. Germline V gene lookup returns CDR1 MNHEY and CDR2 SVGEGT. Trimming stripped 2 bases from V and 6 bases from J, with 20 bases between. This CDR3 has 16 residues. The CDR3 DNA sequence: TGTGCCAGCAGTTACGGCGACGACTCCAGGTTGTTCGAGCAGTACTTC. Protein sequence: CASSYGDDSRLFEQYF.

This clonotype has just a few counts. Since the CDR3 does not end with the conserved phenylalanine or tryptophan, this likely comes from a read error. It is unclear where the CDR3 begins or ends on the DNA, so no DNA is shown, and the CDR3 is as TCRdb lists it. V usage is TRBV6-9 and J usage is TRBJ2-7; TRBD2, the D gene given by the table, was not confirmed from the DNA. From its first to its last residue, the CDR3 has 12 amino acids. The V gene's germline CDR1 is MNHGY and CDR2 SVAAGI. The CDR3 reads CASSLSSRGRSL.

This clonotype has a handful of counts. V usage is TRBV7-6 and J usage is TRBJ2-7; 9 bases agree with TRBD1. Germline-derived CDR1 and CDR2 are SGHVS and FNYEAQ. V was pared by 0 bases and J by 7 bases, with 7 bases of the junction left unmatched. The CDR3 length is 15 residues. Written as DNA, the CDR3 is TGTGCCAGCAGCTTAGCTAACAGGGGGCTAGGAGAGCAGTACTTC. Translating it yields CASSLANRGLGEQYF.

V usage is TRBV5-4 and J usage is TRBJ2-5; TRBD2 matches at 8 bases. CDR1 and CDR2 from the germline V gene are SGHNT and YYREEE (reference sequence). CDR3 length equals 18 residues. J was trimmed by 1 base and V by 4 bases; bases with no gene match: 15. Here the CDR3 reads CASSQGGSLAGLQETQYF. The CDR3, as DNA: TGTGCCAGCAGCCAAGGGGGGTCGCTAGCGGGCCTCCAAGAGACCCAGTACTTC. The full variable domain, with the rest looked up from reference TRBV5-4 and TRBJ2-5, is ETGVTQSPTHLIKTRGQQVTLRCSSQSGHNTVSWYQQALGQGPQFIFQYYREEENGRGNFPPRFSGLQFPNYSSELNVNALELDDSALYLCASSQGGSLAGLQETQYFGPGTRLLVL.

This clonotype was observed a few times. This chain links TRBV12-3 or TRBV12-4 with TRBJ2-1; TRBD2 aligns across 13 bases. V lost 6 bases, J lost 8 bases, and 4 bases stayed unmatched. CDR3 length equals 14 residues. The CDR3 reads CASRLAGGRDEQFF. The CDR3 DNA reads TGTGCCAGCAGACTAGCGGGAGGGCGGGATGAGCAGTTCTTC.

The gene calls are TRBV4-2 and TRBJ1-6, with D possibly TRBD1 on 5 matching bases. The CDR3 consists of 15 residues. V was trimmed by 0 bases and J by 8 bases, leaving 11 bases between them. The germline V gene encodes CDR1 LGHNA and CDR2 YNFKEQ. CDR3 in amino acids: CASSQDKGRDSPLHF. Written as DNA, the CDR3 is TGTGCCAGCAGCCAAGATAAGGGACGTGATTCACCCCTCCACTTT.

This clonotype has just a few counts. The chain carries TRBV19 and TRBJ2-3; D unclear. CDR3 length: 13 amino acids. From germline, CDR1 is LNHDA and CDR2 SQIVND (reference sequence). V lost 3 bases and J lost 0, with 4 bases in between. The CDR3 is CASSMESTDTQYF. The CDR3 DNA follows: TGTGCCAGTAGTATGGAGAGCACAGATACGCAGTATTTT. Full variable domain (remainder filled in from reference TRBV19 and TRBJ2-3): DGGITQSPKYLFRKEGQNVTLSCEQNLNHDAMYWYRQDPGQGLRLIYYSQIVNDFQKGDIAEGYSVSREKKESFPLTVTSAQKNPTAFYLCASSMESTDTQYFGPGTRLTVL.

The chain combines TRBV29-1 with TRBJ2-1; TRBD1 aligns across 9 bases. Per germline, CDR1 SQVTM and CDR2 ANQGSEA. The CDR3 covers 16 residues. J gave up 7 bases and V 5 bases, and 15 bases lay outside the gene matches. CDR3 sequence: CSVLFTGTGWGNEQFF. In DNA, the CDR3 is TGCAGCGTTCTTTTTACCGGGACAGGGTGGGGGAATGAGCAGTTCTTC.

A few counts support this clonotype. This chain joins TRBV5-1 and TRBJ2-1; weak D call: TRBD1 (6 bases). Germline assignment: CDR1 SGHRS and CDR2 YFSETQ. V shed 4 bases and J shed 7 bases, with 15 bases lying between them. There are 14 residues in the CDR3. CDR3 coding DNA: TGCGCCAGCAGCCCTCCGGACAGTCCAAATGAGCAGTTCTTC. It specifies CASSPPDSPNEQFF.

This chain connects TRBV6-1 to TRBJ2-3; 13 positions agree with TRBD2. From germline, CDR1 is MNHNS and CDR2 SASEGT. The CDR3 is 17 residues long. V lost 2 bases to trimming and J lost 1 base; unmatched junction nucleotides: 3. The CDR3 is CASSESGTSGGTDTQYF. CDR3 coding DNA: TGTGCCAGCAGTGAATCCGGGACTAGCGGGGGCACAGATACGCAGTATTTT.

The genes are TRBV7-9 and TRBJ2-1; 10 bases fit TRBD1. CDR1 is SEHNR, CDR2 FQNEAQ, per germline (reference sequence). CDR3 length equals 17 residues. The V gene end was trimmed by 3 bases and the J gene end by 6 bases; junction bases not matched to a gene: 11. The CDR3 is CASSLGTGTGVSNEQFF. The CDR3 coding sequence is TGTGCCAGCAGCTTGGGCACCGGGACAGGGGTGTCCAATGAGCAGTTCTTC.

This clonotype was counted ten times or more. The J gene is TRBJ2-3, the V gene TRBV29-1, with TRBD1 matching 7 bases. Trimming removed 6 bases from V and 0 bases from J; junction bases left unmatched: 3. The CDR3 runs to 13 residues. The germline gives CDR1 SQVTM, CDR2 ANQGSEA. CDR3 loop: CSVHRGSTDTQYF. The DNA of the CDR3 is TGCAGCGTACACAGGGGTAGCACAGATACGCAGTATTTT.

This clonotype turned up a few times. This chain uses TRBV29-1 with TRBJ1-2; TRBD1 aligns across 8 bases. CDR1 and CDR2 (germline): SQVTM, ANQGSEA. Losses at the gene ends were 4 bases for V and 8 bases for J; bases not matched to a gene: 12. The CDR3 sequence is 14 residues long. The CDR3 region has the DNA TGCAGCGTTGCAGATTATTCAGGGGGCCAGGGCTACACCTTC. Translating gives CSVADYSGGQGYTF.

Only a few counts were recorded for this clonotype. This sequence joins TRBV29-1 and TRBJ1-5; no definite D call. Trimming removed 4 bases at V and 0 bases at J, with 7 bases between. Germline V gives CDR1 SQVTM, CDR2 ANQGSEA. This CDR3 contains 13 residues. The CDR3 nucleotides read TGCAGCGTTGGGGAAAATAGCAATCAGCCCCAGCATTTT. The encoded protein is CSVGENSNQPQHF.

This sequence joins TRBV19 and TRBJ1-5, with a possible D match to TRBD1 (5 bases). CDR3 length: 15 amino acids. Germline V gene sequence: CDR1 LNHDA, CDR2 SQIVND (reference sequence). Trimming removed 5 bases at V and 2 bases at J, with 13 bases between. CDR3 sequence: CASSPYKGGNQPQHF. Here the CDR3 DNA reads TGTGCCAGTAGTCCCTACAAAGGGGGCAATCAGCCCCAGCATTTT.

This clonotype was observed once. The rearrangement joins TRBV7-3 to TRBJ2-5, with 12 bases aligning to TRBD1. Trimming took 2 bases from V and 4 from J; bases not matched to a gene: 5. This CDR3 region has 16 residues. Germline loops: CDR1 SGHTA, CDR2 FQGTGA. CDR3: CASSLGGQGAGETQYF. Here the CDR3 DNA reads TGTGCCAGCAGCTTAGGGGGACAGGGGGCAGGAGAGACCCAGTACTTC.

This clonotype was counted many times. This sequence joins TRBV7-6 and TRBJ2-2, with 7 bases fitting TRBD1. CDR1 SGHVS and CDR2 FNYEAQ come from the germline V gene. With V trimmed by 0 bases and J by 3 bases, 10 bases remained unmatched. CDR3 size: 18 residues. The CDR3 here is CASSLAHRGPVDTGELFF. In DNA form, the CDR3 reads TGTGCCAGCAGCTTAGCTCACAGGGGTCCGGTGGACACCGGGGAGCTGTTTTTT. The variable domain in full, with the rest retrieved from reference TRBV7-6 and TRBJ2-2, is GAGVSQSPRYKVTKRGQDVALRCDPISGHVSLYWYRQALGQGPEFLTYFNYEAQQDKSGLPNDRFSAERPEGSISTLTIQRTEQRDSAMYRCASSLAHRGPVDTGELFFGEGSRLTVL.

The gene calls are TRBV2 and TRBJ2-3; weak D call: TRBD1 (5 bases). CDR1 SNHLY and CDR2 FYNNEI come from the germline V gene. Trimming cost V 0 bases and J 2 bases, with 9 bases left between them. The length of the CDR3 is 15 residues. CDR3 coding DNA: TGTGCCAGCAGTGAAGCAGGGGCCTACACAGATACGCAGTATTTT. This codes for CASSEAGAYTDTQYF. The variable domain in full, completed from reference TRBV2 and TRBJ2-3, reads EPEVTQTPSHQVTQMGQEVILRCVPISNHLYFYWYRQILGQKVEFLVSFYNNEISEKSEIFDDQFSVERPDGSNFTLKIRSTKLEDSAMYFCASSEAGAYTDTQYFGPGTRLTVL.

The chain recombines TRBV20-1 with TRBJ2-7, with unresolved D. CDR3 size: 15 residues. V shed 0 bases and J shed 2 bases, with 14 bases lying between them. Germline values: CDR1 DFQATT, CDR2 SNEGSKA (reference sequence). The CDR3, as DNA: TGCAGTGCTAGAGATAGTGTCGCGCCAACCTACGAGCAGTACTTC. Translating gives CSARDSVAPTYEQYF.

The chain couples TRBV29-1 to TRBJ1-6, with D possibly being TRBD1 (6 bases). V was shortened by 4 bases and J by 6 bases, with 13 bases between the two germline ends. Germline values: CDR1 SQVTM, CDR2 ANQGSEA. The CDR3 length is 14 residues. CDR3 nucleotides: TGCAGCGTTGGTGCGGGACATTCTAATTCACCCCTCCACTTT. Translated: CSVGAGHSNSPLHF.

This clonotype appeared many times. The chain combines TRBV7-3 with TRBJ1-1; D remains ambiguous. The V end was cut by 2 bases, the J end by 3 bases, with 13 bases between. Germline values: CDR1 SGHTA, CDR2 FQGTGA. The CDR3 length is 15 residues. CDR3 loop: CASSLSQVGDTEAFF. The CDR3 bases are TGTGCCAGCAGCTTATCCCAAGTTGGGGACACTGAAGCTTTCTTT. The full variable domain, its missing parts supplied by reference TRBV7-3 and TRBJ1-1, is GAGVSQTPSNKVTEKGKYVELRCDPISGHTALYWYRQSLGQGPEFLIYFQGTGAADDSGLPNDRFFAVRPEGSVSTLKIQRTERGDSAVYLCASSLSQVGDTEAFFGQGTRLTVV.

Ten or more counts support this clonotype. The chain couples TRBV7-7 to TRBJ2-3, with D unclear. The CDR3 totals 13 residues. Germline assignment: CDR1 SSHAT and CDR2 FNYEAQ (reference sequence). Deletions cut 2 bases from V and 6 bases from J, with 9 bases between. In nucleotides, the CDR3 is TGTGCCAGCAGCTTAAAGGGATCGGATACGCAGTATTTT. Amino acids: CASSLKGSDTQYF.

The chain is built from TRBV14 and TRBJ2-2; 9 bases align to TRBD2. Unmatched junction bases numbered 3, after V lost 3 bases and J lost 4 bases. CDR3 length equals 15 residues. Germline V gene lookup returns CDR1 SGHDN and CDR2 FVKESK. CDR3 amino acids: CASSQQRGATGELFF. The CDR3 DNA sequence: TGTGCCAGCAGCCAGCAGCGGGGGGCCACCGGGGAGCTGTTTTTT.

This clonotype appeared a few times. The rearrangement uses TRBV6-4 and TRBJ2-1, with 11 bases lining up with TRBD2. Germline V lookup: CDR1 MRHNA, CDR2 SNTAGT. The CDR3 is made up of 16 amino acids. The trim removed 2 bases at V and 5 bases at J, leaving 5 bases unmatched. CDR3 residues: CASSDPGLAVNNEQFF. CDR3 nucleotides: TGTGCCAGCAGTGACCCGGGACTAGCGGTCAACAATGAGCAGTTCTTC.

The rearrangement uses TRBV7-9 and TRBJ2-4; no clear D gene. The germline CDR1 and CDR2 sequences are SEHNR and FQNEAQ (reference sequence). The CDR3 loop spans 13 amino acids. The V gene lost 5 bases and the J gene lost 9 bases, with 14 bases spanning the gap. Written as DNA, the CDR3 is TGTGCCAGCAGCCCCCCGGTGGGAATCATTCAGTACTTC. Amino acid sequence: CASSPPVGIIQYF.

The J gene is TRBJ2-5, the V gene TRBV12-3 or TRBV12-4, with no clear D. V gave up 3 bases and J gave up 5 bases, with 16 bases separating them. The CDR3 length is 15 residues. The DNA of the CDR3 is TGTGCCAGCAGTTTTAGGCTACTCTTCGGGGAGACCCAGTACTTC. Protein product: CASSFRLLFGETQYF.